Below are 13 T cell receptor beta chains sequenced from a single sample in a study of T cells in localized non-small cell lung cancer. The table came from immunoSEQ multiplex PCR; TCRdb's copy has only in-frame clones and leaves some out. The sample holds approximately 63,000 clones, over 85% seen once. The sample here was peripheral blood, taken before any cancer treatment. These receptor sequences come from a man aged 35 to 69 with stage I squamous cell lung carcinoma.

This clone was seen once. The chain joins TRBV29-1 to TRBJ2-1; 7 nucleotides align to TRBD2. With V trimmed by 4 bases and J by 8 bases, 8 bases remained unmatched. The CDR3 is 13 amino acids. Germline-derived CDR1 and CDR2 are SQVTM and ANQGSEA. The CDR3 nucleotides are TGCAGCGTTGCATCTAGCGGCGGTTATGAGCAGTTCTTC. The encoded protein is CSVASSGGYEQFF.

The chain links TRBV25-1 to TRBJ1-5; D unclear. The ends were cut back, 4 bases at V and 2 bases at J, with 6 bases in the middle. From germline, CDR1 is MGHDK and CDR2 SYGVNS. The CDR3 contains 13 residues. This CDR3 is CASSGTGNQPQHF. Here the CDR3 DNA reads TGTGCCAGCAGTGGGACCGGCAATCAGCCCCAGCATTTT.

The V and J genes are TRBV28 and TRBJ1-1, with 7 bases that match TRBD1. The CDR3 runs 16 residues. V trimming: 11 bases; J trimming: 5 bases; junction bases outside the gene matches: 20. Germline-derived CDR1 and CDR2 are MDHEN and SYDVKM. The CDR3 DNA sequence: TGTGCCGGGCGGGCCAGGGGGGCCCTGTTGGGTACTGAAGCTTTCTTT. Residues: CAGRARGALLGTEAFF.

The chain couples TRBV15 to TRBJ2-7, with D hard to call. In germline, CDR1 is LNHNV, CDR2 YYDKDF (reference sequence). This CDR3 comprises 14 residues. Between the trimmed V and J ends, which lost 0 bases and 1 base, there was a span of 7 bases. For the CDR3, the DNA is TGTGCCACCAGCAGAGATCGAACATCCTACGAGCAGTACTTC. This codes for CATSRDRTSYEQYF.

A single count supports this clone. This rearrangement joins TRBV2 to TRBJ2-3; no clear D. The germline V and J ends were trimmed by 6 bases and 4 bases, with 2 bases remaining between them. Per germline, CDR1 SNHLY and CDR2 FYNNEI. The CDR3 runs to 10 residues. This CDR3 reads CASRADTQYF. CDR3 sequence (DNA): TGTGCCAGCAGGGCAGATACGCAGTATTTT.

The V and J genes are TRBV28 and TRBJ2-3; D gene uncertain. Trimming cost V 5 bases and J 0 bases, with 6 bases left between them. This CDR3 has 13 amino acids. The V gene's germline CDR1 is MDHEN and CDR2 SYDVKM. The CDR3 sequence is CASSRPSTDTQYF. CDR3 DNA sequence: TGTGCCAGCAGTCGGCCAAGCACAGATACGCAGTATTTT.

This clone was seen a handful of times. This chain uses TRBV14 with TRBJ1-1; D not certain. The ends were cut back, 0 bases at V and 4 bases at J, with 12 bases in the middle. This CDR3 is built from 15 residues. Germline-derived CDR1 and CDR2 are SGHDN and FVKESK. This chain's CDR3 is CASSQDGPHFTEAFF. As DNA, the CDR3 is TGTGCCAGCAGCCAAGATGGCCCCCACTTCACTGAAGCTTTCTTT. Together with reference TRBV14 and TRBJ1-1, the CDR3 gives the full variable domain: EAGVTQFPSHSVIEKGQTVTLRCDPISGHDNLYWYRRVMGKEIKFLLHFVKESKQDESGMPNNRFLAERTGGTYSTLKVQPAELEDSGVYFCASSQDGPHFTEAFFGQGTRLTVV.

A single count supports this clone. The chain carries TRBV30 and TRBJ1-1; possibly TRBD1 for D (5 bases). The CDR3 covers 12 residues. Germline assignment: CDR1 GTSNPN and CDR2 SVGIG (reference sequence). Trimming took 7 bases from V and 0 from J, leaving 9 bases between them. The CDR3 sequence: CASGRMNTEAFF. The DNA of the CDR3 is TGTGCCTCGGGACGGATGAACACTGAAGCTTTCTTT.

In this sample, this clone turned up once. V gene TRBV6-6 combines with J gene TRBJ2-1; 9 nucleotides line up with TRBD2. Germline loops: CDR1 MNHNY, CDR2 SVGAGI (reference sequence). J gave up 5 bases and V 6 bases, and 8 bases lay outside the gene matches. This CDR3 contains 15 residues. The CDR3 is CASRLAGAWDNEQFF. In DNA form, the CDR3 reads TGTGCCAGCAGATTAGCGGGGGCTTGGGACAATGAGCAGTTCTTC.

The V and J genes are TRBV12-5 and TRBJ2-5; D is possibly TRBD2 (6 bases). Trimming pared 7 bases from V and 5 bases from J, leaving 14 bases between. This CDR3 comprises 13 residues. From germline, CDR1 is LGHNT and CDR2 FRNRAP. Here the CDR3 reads CASAAGGGETQYF. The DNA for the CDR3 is TGTGCTAGTGCCGCCGGCGGAGGGGAGACCCAGTACTTC.

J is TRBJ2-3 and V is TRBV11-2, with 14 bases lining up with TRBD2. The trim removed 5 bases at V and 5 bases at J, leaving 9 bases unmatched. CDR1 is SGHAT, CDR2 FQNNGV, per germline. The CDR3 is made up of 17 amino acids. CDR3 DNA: TGTGCCAGCAGCCGCGGGACTAGCGGGAGTCATGGAGATACGCAGTATTTT. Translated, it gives CASSRGTSGSHGDTQYF. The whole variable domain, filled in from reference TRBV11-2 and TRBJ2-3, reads EAGVAQSPRYKIIEKRQSVAFWCNPISGHATLYWYQQILGQGPKLLIQFQNNGVVDDSQLPKDRFSAERLKGVDSTLKIQPAKLEDSAVYLCASSRGTSGSHGDTQYFGPGTRLTVL.

The CDR3 protein is CASSYLVGGPVDAFF. DNA for the CDR3: TGTGCCAGCAGTTACTTAGTTGGGGGACCCGTCGATGCTTTCTTT. The chain joins TRBV6-5 to TRBJ1-1; D is perhaps TRBD1 (5 bases). Germline V gene lookup returns CDR1 MNHEY and CDR2 SVGAGI. V lost 1 base to trimming and J lost 11 bases, with 20 bases between them. The CDR3 runs 15 residues.

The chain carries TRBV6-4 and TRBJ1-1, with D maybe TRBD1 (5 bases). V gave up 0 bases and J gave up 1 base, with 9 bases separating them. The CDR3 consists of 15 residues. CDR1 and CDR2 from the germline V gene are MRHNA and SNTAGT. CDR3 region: CASSDSAGPNTEAFF. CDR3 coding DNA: TGTGCCAGCAGTGACTCGGCAGGGCCGAACACTGAAGCTTTCTTT.